Presented here are 14 T cell receptor beta chains from one specimen sequenced in a study of blood T cells in healthy people across ages. The second PCR ran roughly 6 to 12 cycles with a sample-barcoded 5' primer and J-beta primers. TCRdb re-called the 5' RACE reads with MiXCR, one entry per CDR3 protein. The table shows around 1,500,000 distinct CDR3 sequences, with roughly 28% occurring only once. What was sequenced was blood. All receptors derive from a woman aged 25 to 39 in good health.

The chain is built from TRBV9 and TRBJ2-3; D may be TRBD1 (5 bases). The ends were cut back, 4 bases at V and 3 bases at J, with 15 bases in the middle. CDR3 length: 15 residues. The germline gives CDR1 SGDLS, CDR2 YYNGEE. The CDR3 coding sequence is TGTGCCAGCAGCCCACCAGGGCCGCGGACAGATACGCAGTATTTT. Translation: CASSPPGPRTDTQYF.

This chain connects TRBV20-1 to TRBJ1-2; D remains unclear. V was cut by 6 bases and J by 0 bases, with 14 bases left in between. This CDR3 is 14 amino acids long. Per the germline V gene, CDR1 is DFQATT and CDR2 is SNEGSKA (reference sequence). CDR3 residues: CSASPTAANYGYTF. The CDR3 nucleotides are TGCAGTGCGAGCCCCACGGCAGCTAACTATGGCTACACCTTC.

This clonotype appeared a few times. V usage is TRBV4-3 and J usage is TRBJ1-6; 8 bases line up with TRBD1. Germline CDR1 and CDR2: LGHNA and YSLEER. CDR3 length: 15 residues. The V and J ends lost 6 bases and 9 bases, in that order; junction bases with no gene match: 10. The CDR3 loop is CASSGWTGSSSPLHF. The CDR3 bases are TGCGCCAGCAGTGGATGGACAGGGAGTAGTTCACCCCTCCACTTT.

The chain recombines TRBV12-3 or TRBV12-4 with TRBJ2-7; 8 bases line up with TRBD1. Trimming cost V 3 bases and J 5 bases; bases outside gene matches: 6. CDR3 length: 14 residues. CDR3 nucleotide sequence: TGTGCCAGCAGTTTCGGACAGGGAGTAGACGAGCAGTACTTC. As protein: CASSFGQGVDEQYF.

DNA of the CDR3: TGCGCCAGCAGCGATACAGGGGGAGGAGAGACCCAGTACTTC. It is translated as CASSDTGGGETQYF. The chain joins TRBV5-1 to TRBJ2-5, with TRBD1 matching over 8 bases. V lost 4 bases, J lost 4 bases, and 6 bases stayed unmatched. CDR1 is SGHRS, CDR2 YFSETQ, per germline. This CDR3 contains 14 residues.

The rearrangement joins TRBV30 to TRBJ1-2; 9 nucleotides line up with TRBD1. The V gene's germline CDR1 is GTSNPN and CDR2 SVGIG (reference sequence). J gave up 8 bases and V 2 bases, and 6 bases lay outside the gene matches. The CDR3 has 13 residues. The CDR3 region is CAWSPGQGRGYTF. The CDR3 nucleotides read TGTGCCTGGAGTCCCGGACAGGGGCGCGGCTACACCTTC.

J is TRBJ1-6 and V is TRBV7-9, with D possibly TRBD1 on 5 matching bases. V was trimmed by 0 bases and J by 7 bases, leaving 10 bases between them. Germline lookup yields CDR1 SEHNR and CDR2 FQNEAQ (reference sequence). The CDR3 length is 15 residues. CDR3 loop: CASSLAGTRNSPLHF. The DNA for the CDR3 is TGTGCCAGCAGCTTAGCTGGGACTCGGAATTCACCCCTCCACTTT.

This clonotype was found many times. A much bigger clone sits one base away, suggesting this may be a read error. CDR3 sequence (DNA): TGTGCCAGCAGCTTGGGGGGCGGGGGGCTCAATGAGCAGTTCTTC. As protein: CASSLGGGGLNEQFF. The chain employs TRBV5-5 and TRBJ2-1, with 8 bases that match TRBD2. Looked up from germline, CDR1 is SGHKS and CDR2 is YYEKEE (reference sequence). Unmatched junction bases numbered 5, after V lost 0 bases and J lost 6 bases. CDR3 length equals 15 residues. Variable domain in full (rest from reference TRBV5-5 and TRBJ2-1): DAGVTQSPTHLIKTRGQQVTLRCSPISGHKSVSWYQQVLGQGPQFIFQYYEKEERGRGNFPDRFSARQFPNYSSELNVNALLLGDSALYLCASSLGGGGLNEQFFGPGTRLTVL.

This clonotype was seen many times. The gene calls are TRBV20-1 and TRBJ2-7; TRBD2 is a possible D gene (6 bases). Germline lookup yields CDR1 DFQATT and CDR2 SNEGSKA (reference sequence). V shed 3 bases and J shed 1 base, with 16 bases lying between them. The CDR3 contains 15 residues. CDR3 region: CSASLGLTRSYEQYF. CDR3 sequence (DNA): TGCAGTGCTAGTCTGGGACTCACTCGATCCTACGAGCAGTACTTC.

This clonotype appeared a few times. The rearrangement links TRBV7-9 to TRBJ1-5, with D possibly being TRBD1 (6 bases). Trimming stripped 5 bases from V and 6 bases from J, with 17 bases between. CDR3 size: 15 residues. Germline lookup yields CDR1 SEHNR and CDR2 FQNEAQ (reference sequence). For the CDR3, the DNA is TGTGCCAGCAGCGCCAAAGCAGGACAGTCTCAGCCCCAGCATTTT. This encodes CASSAKAGQSQPQHF. The whole variable domain, remainder taken from reference TRBV7-9 and TRBJ1-5, is DTGVSQNPRHKITKRGQNVTFRCDPISEHNRLYWYRQTLGQGPEFLTYFQNEAQLEKSRLLSDRFSAERPKGSFSTLEIQRTEQGDSAMYLCASSAKAGQSQPQHFGDGTRLSIL.

This clonotype was observed at least ten times. The V gene is TRBV29-1, the J gene TRBJ2-5; 10 bases fit TRBD1. This CDR3 region has 13 residues. Germline V CDR1 and CDR2: SQVTM, ANQGSEA. The junction had 4 bases not matched to a gene; V was cut back by 4 bases and J by 5 bases. The CDR3, as DNA: TGCAGCGTTGTGGACAGGGGGGCGGAGACCCAGTACTTC. The encoded protein is CSVVDRGAETQYF.

The table lists this clonotype with many counts. V and J are TRBV3-1 and TRBJ2-7, with D unresolved. Trimming cost V 1 base and J 3 bases, with 16 bases left between them. From germline, CDR1 is LGHDT and CDR2 YNNKEL (reference sequence). This CDR3 spans 16 amino acids. This CDR3 is CASSQGPLAKGYEQYF. The CDR3, as DNA: TGTGCCAGCAGCCAAGGGCCGCTGGCAAAGGGCTACGAGCAGTACTTC.

This clonotype has a handful of counts. The chain recombines TRBV10-3 with TRBJ2-2; 11 nucleotides line up with TRBD1. The CDR3 has 16 residues. With 3 bases clipped from V and 5 bases from J, the junction kept 5 bases outside the gene matches. Per germline, CDR1 ENHRY and CDR2 SYGVKD. The CDR3 is CAISDPGQGGTGELFF. CDR3 sequence (DNA): TGTGCCATCAGTGATCCGGGACAGGGGGGGACCGGGGAGCTGTTTTTT.

The V call is TRBV7-9, the J call TRBJ2-6; D may be TRBD1 or TRBD2 (6 bases each). Germline-derived CDR1 and CDR2 are SEHNR and FQNEAQ (reference sequence). V shed 5 bases and J shed 4 bases, with 15 bases lying between them. The CDR3 totals 16 residues. CDR3 protein: CASSRRRGAGANVLTF. In nucleotides, the CDR3 is TGTGCCAGCAGCCGGAGGAGGGGGGCCGGGGCCAACGTCCTGACTTTC.